The next 8 T cell receptor beta chains were all read from a single sample in a study of blood T cell repertoires in COVID-19. The method was immunoSEQ multiplex PCR; TCRdb's version includes in-frame clones alone and lacks a portion of them. The sample lists under 90,000 clones, roughly 80% occurring once. Source material: peripheral blood. These receptors were obtained from a human donor in a cohort sampled during active COVID-19.

This chain uses TRBV7-6 with TRBJ1-1, with 7 nucleotides matching TRBD1. Germline trimming cut 4 bases from V and 11 bases from J; bases unmatched to any gene: 7. CDR1 is SGHVS and CDR2 is FNYEAQ in the germline V gene. The CDR3 consists of 12 residues. The DNA for the CDR3 is TGTGCCAGCAGCTCCTTCGACAGGGAGGCTTTCTTT. It encodes CASSSFDREAFF.

This clone appeared once. The chain is built from TRBV18 and TRBJ1-1; 7 bases fit TRBD1. This CDR3 has 16 amino acids. From germline, CDR1 is KGHSH and CDR2 LQKENI. The V segment lost 6 bases and the J segment 0 bases; nucleotides outside the gene matches: 10. CDR3 protein: CASSNTGTAMNTEAFF. The CDR3 DNA is TGTGCCAGCTCTAACACCGGGACAGCCATGAACACTGAAGCTTTCTTT.

The chain carries TRBV2 and TRBJ2-2; 8 nucleotides align to TRBD1. Germline V CDR1 and CDR2: SNHLY, FYNNEI. The V gene end was trimmed by 7 bases and the J gene end by 1 base; junction bases not matched to a gene: 2. The CDR3 has 14 amino acids. The CDR3 here is CASKGTGNTGELFF. The CDR3 coding sequence is TGTGCCAGCAAAGGGACAGGGAACACCGGGGAGCTGTTTTTT. The variable domain in full, with the rest retrieved from reference TRBV2 and TRBJ2-2, is EPEVTQTPSHQVTQMGQEVILRCVPISNHLYFYWYRQILGQKVEFLVSFYNNEISEKSEIFDDQFSVERPDGSNFTLKIRSTKLEDSAMYFCASKGTGNTGELFFGEGSRLTVL.

The V and J genes are TRBV12-3 or TRBV12-4 and TRBJ2-3, with unresolved D. CDR3 length: 13 amino acids. The V end lost 8 bases, the J end lost 3 bases, and 12 bases lay between the germline ends. For the CDR3, the DNA is TGTGCCAGCGTGCGCCGCGATACAGATACGCAGTATTTT. Translating gives CASVRRDTDTQYF.

This rearrangement joins TRBV9 to TRBJ2-1; 10 positions match TRBD2. This CDR3 comprises 18 residues. Germline trimming cut 4 bases from V and 0 bases from J; bases unmatched to any gene: 10. CDR1 is SGDLS and CDR2 is YYNGEE in the germline V gene. The CDR3 nucleotides read TGTGCCAGCAGCACCCAGGGGGGACTAGCGCCCTCCTACAATGAGCAGTTCTTC. This codes for CASSTQGGLAPSYNEQFF.

V is TRBV27 and J is TRBJ2-3; TRBD2 might be the D (5 bases). Germline values: CDR1 MNHEY, CDR2 SMNVEV (reference sequence). Deletions cut 5 bases from V and 5 bases from J, with 20 bases between. The length of the CDR3 is 16 residues. CDR3 protein: CASSRTSLPLGDTQYF. The CDR3 DNA is TGTGCCAGCAGTAGAACTAGTCTCCCATTGGGAGATACGCAGTATTTT.

This chain uses TRBV5-4 with TRBJ2-3; 10 positions match TRBD2. Germline V CDR1 and CDR2: SGHNT, YYREEE (reference sequence). This CDR3 has 15 residues. V shed 3 bases and J 6 bases; nucleotides not matched to a gene: 7. The CDR3 region is CASSWASGGADTQYF. In nucleotides, the CDR3 is TGTGCCAGCAGCTGGGCCAGCGGGGGGGCTGATACGCAGTATTTT. Complete variable domain (other parts from reference TRBV5-4 and TRBJ2-3): ETGVTQSPTHLIKTRGQQVTLRCSSQSGHNTVSWYQQALGQGPQFIFQYYREEENGRGNFPPRFSGLQFPNYSSELNVNALELDDSALYLCASSWASGGADTQYFGPGTRLTVL.

The chain links TRBV24-1 to TRBJ1-4; D call uncertain. CDR3 length equals 11 residues. From germline, CDR1 is KGHDR and CDR2 SFDVKD. V was pared by 5 bases and J by 8 bases, with 5 bases between. CDR3 sequence: CATSAGEKLFF. The CDR3 region has the DNA TGTGCCACCAGTGCGGGGGAAAAACTGTTTTTT.